These 18 T cell receptor beta chains came from one sample sequenced in a study of T cell changes during pregnancy in multiple sclerosis. Libraries were prepared by immunoSEQ multiplex PCR; TCRdb keeps only in-frame clonotypes and omits some of them. Among 90,000 to 100,000 clones listed, almost 95% were seen once. The source was peripheral blood, collected in the third trimester of pregnancy. The receptors here all came from a female donor with multiple sclerosis, enrolled in a pregnancy study.

In regard to this clone: Its ends do not fully match the called genes, so a read error is possible. This chain connects TRBV7-7 to TRBJ2-3; the D gene is possibly TRBD2 (6 bases). The CDR3 contains 16 residues. The germline V gene has CDR1 SSHAT and CDR2 FNYEAQ (reference sequence). DNA of the CDR3: TGTGCTAGCAGCTTATCCGCGGGACGGGGCACAGATACGCAGTATTTT. Translating gives CASSLSAGRGTDTQYF.

This chain links TRBV28 with TRBJ2-7; a weak D match, TRBD2 (5 bases). CDR1 is MDHEN and CDR2 is SYDVKM in the germline V gene. The CDR3 runs to 11 residues. Trimming stripped 5 bases from V and 9 bases from J, with 11 bases between. The CDR3 loop reads CASSLTAGQYF. The CDR3 nucleotides are TGTGCCAGCAGTCTAACCGCGGGGCAGTACTTC.

A word on this clone: One end of the junction varies from germline; a read error may be responsible. CDR3 in DNA: TGTGCCAGCACCGGGATTAACTATGGCTACATCTTC. Translation: CASTGINYGYIF. The chain recombines TRBV2 with TRBJ1-2; D gene unclear. Germline values: CDR1 SNHLY, CDR2 FYNNEI. This CDR3 is 12 amino acids long. The whole variable domain, filled in from reference TRBV2 and TRBJ1-2, reads EPEVTQTPSHQVTQMGQEVILRCVPISNHLYFYWYRQILGQKVEFLVSFYNNEISEKSEIFDDQFSVERPDGSNFTLKIRSTKLEDSAMYFCASTGINYGYIFGSGTRLTVV.

J is TRBJ2-7 and V is TRBV4-1; no clear D. This CDR3 has 15 residues. Trimming pared 5 bases from V and 7 bases from J, leaving 21 bases between. Germline CDR1 reads MGHRA; CDR2 reads YSYEKL. CDR3 DNA sequence: TGCGCCAGCAGCTCCCCGTTACACCATCCGCATGAGCAGTACTTC. Its translation: CASSSPLHHPHEQYF.

The V call is TRBV5-6, the J call TRBJ2-3; TRBD2 agrees at 13 bases. The junction had 1 base not matched to a gene; V was cut back by 2 bases and J by 1 base. The CDR3 has 16 amino acids. Germline V gene sequence: CDR1 SGHDT, CDR2 YYEEEE. The CDR3 here is CASSLLAGGGTDTQYF. CDR3 bases: TGTGCCAGCAGCTTACTAGCGGGAGGGGGCACAGATACGCAGTATTTT.

CDR3: CASSLAGASGRSEQYF. The CDR3 DNA sequence: TGTGCCAGCAGCTTAGCGGGGGCTAGCGGGAGGAGCGAGCAGTACTTC. This chain links TRBV7-6 with TRBJ2-7, with TRBD2 matching over 11 bases. The CDR3 has 16 residues. Germline trimming cut 0 bases from V and 6 bases from J; bases unmatched to any gene: 7. The V gene's germline CDR1 is SGHVS and CDR2 FNYEAQ.

This chain joins TRBV7-2 and TRBJ2-7; TRBD2 agrees at 7 bases. Germline loops: CDR1 SGHTA, CDR2 FQGNSA. The CDR3 spans 15 residues. V shed 0 bases and J 2 bases; nucleotides not matched to a gene: 4. The CDR3 DNA is TGTGCCAGCAGCTTAGCGGCTAGCGGTACCTACGAGCAGTACTTC. The encoded protein is CASSLAASGTYEQYF.

V gene TRBV2 combines with J gene TRBJ2-5; tentative D call: TRBD1 (6 bases). The germline gives CDR1 SNHLY, CDR2 FYNNEI. The V end was cut by 8 bases, the J end by 5 bases, with 21 bases between. There are 15 residues in the CDR3. The CDR3 spells CASRKSDRSWETQYF. CDR3 in DNA: TGTGCCAGCCGAAAGTCGGACAGATCTTGGGAGACCCAGTACTTC.

CDR3: CASSLSSGIGDTQYF. In DNA form, the CDR3 reads TGTGCCAGCAGCTTAAGTAGCGGGATCGGAGATACGCAGTATTTT. The chain is built from TRBV11-3 and TRBJ2-3; 8 bases align to TRBD2. Germline assignment: CDR1 SGHNT and CDR2 YENEEA. The trim removed 2 bases at V and 5 bases at J, leaving 6 bases unmatched. The length of the CDR3 is 15 residues.

The chain joins TRBV7-8 to TRBJ2-3; D might be TRBD2 (6 bases). V lost 1 base, J lost 1 base, and 18 bases lay in between. The germline V gene has CDR1 SGHVS and CDR2 FQNEAQ. This CDR3 has 18 amino acids. CDR3 in amino acids: CASSLGPPGESRTDTQYF. CDR3 DNA sequence: TGTGCCAGCAGCTTAGGCCCTCCGGGGGAAAGCCGCACAGATACGCAGTATTTT.

This clone was observed a single time. V is TRBV7-2 and J is TRBJ2-7; the D gene is possibly TRBD1 (5 bases). Trimming removed 3 bases from V and 2 bases from J, with 11 bases in between. CDR3 length equals 14 residues. Germline assignment: CDR1 SGHTA and CDR2 FQGNSA. CDR3 sequence: CASSLWQGTYEQYF. The CDR3 DNA follows: TGTGCCAGCAGCTTGTGGCAGGGCACCTACGAGCAGTACTTC.

The V call is TRBV11-1, the J call TRBJ2-7, with a weak D call TRBD2 (5 bases). There are 15 residues in the CDR3. Germline V gene data show CDR1 as SGHAT and CDR2 as FQDESV (reference sequence). V dropped 1 base and J dropped 3 bases, with 13 bases sitting between them. The CDR3 DNA follows: TGTGCCAGCAGCTTAGAAACGGGATCGGGCTACGAGCAGTACTTC. This encodes CASSLETGSGYEQYF.

This sequence joins TRBV23-1 and TRBJ2-5, with 10 bases aligning to TRBD1. TRBV23-1 is an open reading frame whose function is uncertain. V shed 1 base and J 8 bases; nucleotides not matched to a gene: 10. The CDR3 consists of 16 residues. CDR3 nucleotides: TGCGCCAGCAGTCAATACGCAGGACAGGGGGTCGAAACCCAGTACTTC. Its translation is CASSQYAGQGVETQYF.

The chain recombines TRBV5-1 with TRBJ2-2, with 7 bases lining up with TRBD1. The CDR3 has 15 residues. Germline lookup yields CDR1 SGHRS and CDR2 YFSETQ. V lost 4 bases to trimming and J lost 1 base; unmatched junction nucleotides: 4. The CDR3 reads CASSPRTGNTGELFF. The CDR3 region has the DNA TGCGCCAGCAGCCCAAGGACAGGGAACACCGGGGAGCTGTTTTTT. The full variable domain, with the rest looked up from reference TRBV5-1 and TRBJ2-2, is KAGVTQTPRYLIKTRGQQVTLSCSPISGHRSVSWYQQTPGQGLQFLFEYFSETQRNKGNFPGRFSGRQFSNSRSEMNVSTLELGDSALYLCASSPRTGNTGELFFGEGSRLTVL.

V and J are TRBV6-4 and TRBJ2-3, with 8 bases matching TRBD1. V gave up 5 bases and J gave up 3 bases; unmatched junction bases: 7. Looked up from germline, CDR1 is MRHNA and CDR2 is SNTAGT. The CDR3 loop spans 15 amino acids. CDR3 in amino acids: CASSYQGARTDTQYF. The CDR3 DNA reads as TGTGCCAGCAGTTATCAGGGGGCGAGGACAGATACGCAGTATTTT.

CDR3 loop: CASSLGTSGTYEQYF. The CDR3 DNA reads as TGTGCCAGCAGTTTAGGGACTAGCGGGACCTACGAGCAGTACTTC. The gene calls are TRBV2 and TRBJ2-7; 13 bases are a match to TRBD2. Germline V lookup: CDR1 SNHLY, CDR2 FYNNEI. V lost 5 bases and J lost 2; bases outside the gene matches: 3. CDR3 size: 15 residues.

This CDR3 reads CASSPSGGTPSSAFF. The CDR3 DNA is TGTGCCAGCAGTCCCAGTGGAGGGACTCCCTCTTCAGCTTTCTTT. The chain links TRBV6-5 to TRBJ1-1; D possibly corresponds to TRBD1 (5 bases). The CDR3 runs 15 residues. V was shortened by 5 bases and J by 10 bases, with 23 bases between the two germline ends. From germline, CDR1 is MNHEY and CDR2 SVGAGI.

The rearrangement joins TRBV5-6 to TRBJ2-1; 8 bases are a match to TRBD1. Germline lookup yields CDR1 SGHDT and CDR2 YYEEEE. The CDR3 totals 17 residues. J gave up 1 base and V 4 bases, and 10 bases lay outside the gene matches. The CDR3 DNA is TGTGCCAGCAGCCTACCTGGACAGGGACTGTCCTACAATGAGCAGTTCTTC. This gives the protein CASSLPGQGLSYNEQFF.